This T cell receptor (beta chain) was identified in a study of cytomegalovirus exposure and HLA in healthy donors. Study information: The Caucasian-associated ancestry cluster contained approximately 81% of the approximately 400 genotyped donors.

Looked up from germline, CDR1 is MDHEN and CDR2 is SYDVKM. The CDR3 is 12 amino acids. Trimming removed 3 bases at V and 6 bases at J, with 9 bases between. Notes on the study in general: As a later analysis revealed, the rate of TCR association differed by HLA locus, with DRB1 most and HLA-C fewest. What a later analysis reportedly showed was that an Asian-associated ancestry cluster had fewer N-insertions than the approximately 670-donor mean. TCR beta chains numbering under 200 were designated cytomegalovirus-associated.

About this clone itself: Its antigen is still unknown.

This PCR relied on a set of 60 Vbeta primers and 13 Jbeta primers. Measured with immunoSEQ multiplex PCR; TCRdb has only the in-frame clones, and not every one. Among about 130,000 clones listed, about 87% were seen once. The source is a woman aged 25 to 39 in good health and CMV-seronegative. The chain has TRBV28 and TRBJ2-7; TRBD2 might be the D (6 bases). Sequences were obtained from PBMCs. The CDR3 DNA reads as TGTGCCAGCAGTTTCGGGAGTCGCGAGCAGTACTTC. It codes for CASSFGSREQYF.